Listed below are T cell receptor beta chains from one sample, sequenced in a study of control samples from healthy donors and cancer patients. Measured with immunoSEQ multiplex PCR; TCRdb has only the in-frame clones, and not every one. This table has 40,000 or so clones, approximately 90% appearing once. Sequenced material: PBMCs. These receptors originate from a middle-aged woman with head and neck cancer. Each CDR3 is given with its conserved first and last residue. The D gene is left open where the match is weak. Some rows mark clone size as missing; the rest say once, few, many or name a class of expanded clone.

d_call j_call v_call clone_size cdr3_aa
- TRBJ1-5 TRBV7-2 - CASSSSGVLRQPQHF
- TRBJ2-3 TRBV4-2 - CASSQKYTGTDTQYF
- TRBJ2-1 TRBV5-5 - CASSLSAGLNNEQFF
TRBD1 TRBJ2-7 TRBV5-6 - CASSRDRWGNYEQYF
- TRBJ1-3 TRBV5-1 - CASSLSHSGNTIYF
TRBD2 TRBJ2-5 TRBV27 - CASSLRTSGKQTQYF
- TRBJ2-2 TRBV5-1 - CASSLGTASSGELFF
- TRBJ2-2 TRBV7-9 - CASSSGHNTGELFF
- TRBJ1-5 TRBV2 once CAIKGVGRNQPQHF
TRBD2 TRBJ2-1 TRBV19 - CASSIDSPGLAARNEQFF
- TRBJ1-1 TRBV7-2 - CASSFPGGALTEAFF
- TRBJ1-2 TRBV3-1/TRBV3-2 - CASSLSGGRGYGGYTF
- TRBJ2-2 TRBV2 few CASSDSSPGELFF